The 30 T cell receptor beta chains reported below all come from one sample, sequenced in a study of T cells after posttransplantation cyclophosphamide. The assay was immunoSEQ multiplex PCR, and TCRdb's table has in-frame clones only and misses some. The repertoire consists of 30,000 to 35,000 clones, none detected only once. The sequenced sample consisted of PBMCs. These receptors were taken from a woman between 50 and 59 years old in good health and a related stem cell transplant donor.

This clone was detected many times. The chain has TRBV27 and TRBJ2-1, with a tentative D call TRBD2 (7 bases). V gave up 10 bases and J gave up 4 bases, with 23 bases separating them. This CDR3 has 16 residues. CDR1 and CDR2 (germline): MNHEY, SMNVEV (reference sequence). Written as DNA, the CDR3 is TGTGCCATCGCCGCCCGGGGCGGGGGCGGTTACAATGAGCAGTTCTTC. As protein: CAIAARGGGGYNEQFF.

This clone was seen ten or more times. The rearrangement links TRBV27 to TRBJ1-1; D remains unclear. CDR1 and CDR2 (germline): MNHEY, SMNVEV (reference sequence). Trimming cost V 2 bases and J 0 bases, with 4 bases left between them. The CDR3 is 13 amino acids. CDR3 bases: TGTGCCAGCAGTTTAGGGCTGAACACTGAAGCTTTCTTT. Protein product: CASSLGLNTEAFF.

This clone was counted at least ten times. The chain is built from TRBV9 and TRBJ1-5; D uncertain. The CDR3 contains 14 residues. Trimming shortened V by 8 bases and J by 0 bases, and 12 bases separated the two germline ends. Germline values: CDR1 SGDLS, CDR2 YYNGEE. CDR3 loop: CASGTADSNQPQHF. For the CDR3, the DNA is TGTGCCAGTGGAACAGCGGATAGCAATCAGCCCCAGCATTTT.

This clone came up many times. The gene calls are TRBV7-6 and TRBJ1-1, with 9 nucleotides matching TRBD1. Trimming cost V 4 bases and J 1 base; bases outside gene matches: 4. Germline loops: CDR1 SGHVS, CDR2 FNYEAQ. This CDR3 comprises 15 residues. The CDR3 reads CASSWRQGGNTEAFF. The CDR3 coding sequence is TGTGCCAGCAGCTGGCGACAGGGGGGGAACACTGAAGCTTTCTTT.

This clone was counted at least ten times. J is TRBJ1-1 and V is TRBV12-3 or TRBV12-4, with D unclear. This CDR3 has 11 residues. Trimming removed 6 bases at V and 6 bases at J, with 8 bases between. As DNA, the CDR3 is TGTGCCAGCAGGACACAAGCTGAAGCTTTCTTT. It specifies CASRTQAEAFF.

This clone has at least ten counts. This rearrangement joins TRBV7-3 to TRBJ1-1, with 7 bases identical to TRBD1. CDR3 length equals 16 residues. The germline gives CDR1 SGHTA, CDR2 FQGTGA. V dropped 1 base and J dropped 5; count of bases not matched to a gene: 10. CDR3 loop: CASSLIQGGVGTEAFF. In nucleotides, the CDR3 is TGTGCCAGCAGCTTAATCCAGGGGGGCGTGGGGACTGAAGCTTTCTTT.

The chain has TRBV30 and TRBJ2-1; 8 positions agree with TRBD2. This CDR3 contains 15 residues. The ends lost 4 bases at V and 0 bases at J; junction bases unmatched: 5. The V gene's germline CDR1 is GTSNPN and CDR2 SVGIG (reference sequence). As DNA, the CDR3 is TGTGCCTGGACTAGCGGGTCAAGCTCCTACAATGAGCAGTTCTTC. Protein: CAWTSGSSSYNEQFF.

The sample holds many counts of this clone. The V and J genes are TRBV6-1 and TRBJ1-4; TRBD1 matches at 7 bases. This CDR3 region has 15 residues. Trimming took 6 bases from V and 6 from J; bases not matched to a gene: 10. CDR1 is MNHNS, CDR2 SASEGT, per germline. The CDR3 spells CASRRAGTADEKLFF. For the CDR3, the DNA is TGTGCCAGCAGAAGAGCAGGGACAGCGGATGAAAAACTGTTTTTT.

This clone was recorded at least ten times. The rearrangement joins TRBV27 to TRBJ2-1, with D perhaps matching TRBD2 (6 bases). Trimming shortened V by 3 bases and J by 7 bases, and 7 bases separated the two germline ends. The CDR3 length is 12 residues. Per germline, CDR1 MNHEY and CDR2 SMNVEV (reference sequence). CDR3 protein: CASSFGGNEQFF. The CDR3 nucleotides read TGTGCCAGCAGTTTCGGAGGGAATGAGCAGTTCTTC.

This clone was counted ten times or more. The V call is TRBV5-6, the J call TRBJ2-4; D is undetermined. Germline loops: CDR1 SGHDT, CDR2 YYEEEE. Trimming took off 2 bases at V and 0 bases at J, with 12 bases between the two ends. The length of the CDR3 is 16 residues. CDR3 nucleotides: TGTGCCAGCAGCTTTTTGGCCCTTCTAGCCAAAAACATTCAGTACTTC. As protein: CASSFLALLAKNIQYF.

This clone has a count of ten or more. This chain connects TRBV7-9 to TRBJ1-1; 7 bases map to TRBD1. The germline CDR1 and CDR2 sequences are SEHNR and FQNEAQ (reference sequence). Trimming removed 1 base from V and 6 bases from J; junction bases left unmatched: 5. The length of the CDR3 is 14 residues. CDR3 DNA sequence: TGTGCCAGCAGCTTAGAGGGGGCAGGATCTGAAGCTTTCTTT. Protein: CASSLEGAGSEAFF.

This clone was seen repeatedly, ten times or more. The chain recombines TRBV10-3 with TRBJ1-1; 9 bases map to TRBD1. With V trimmed by 6 bases and J by 1 base, 6 bases remained unmatched. In germline, CDR1 is ENHRY, CDR2 SYGVKD. This CDR3 contains 15 residues. The CDR3 DNA is TGTGCCATCAGCAATACGGGACAGGGGAACACTGAAGCTTTCTTT. Translation gives CAISNTGQGNTEAFF.

This clone was picked up a small number of times. V and J are TRBV29-1 and TRBJ2-5; D remains unclear. Germline V gene data show CDR1 as SQVTM and CDR2 as ANQGSEA. Trimming pared 5 bases from V and 2 bases from J, leaving 6 bases between. CDR3 length: 11 amino acids. The CDR3 is CSVSVQETQYF. The CDR3 region has the DNA TGCAGCGTTTCAGTTCAAGAGACCCAGTACTTC.

This clone was seen repeatedly, ten times or more. The chain uses TRBV7-6 and TRBJ2-1, with 10 bases aligning to TRBD2. Germline lookup yields CDR1 SGHVS and CDR2 FNYEAQ. V shed 0 bases and J 2 bases; nucleotides not matched to a gene: 4. There are 17 residues in the CDR3. CDR3 sequence (DNA): TGTGCCAGCAGCTTAGCGACAACTAGCGGGACCTACAATGAGCAGTTCTTC. Residues: CASSLATTSGTYNEQFF.

This clone was observed at least ten times. The rearrangement joins TRBV11-2 to TRBJ1-1, with a possible D match to TRBD1 (5 bases). Trimming cost V 0 bases and J 5 bases, with 10 bases left between them. The CDR3 sequence is 14 residues long. CDR1 and CDR2 from the germline V gene are SGHAT and FQNNGV. The CDR3 nucleotides are TGTGCCAGCAGCTTAGAAAGGGGAGGAACTGAAGCTTTCTTT. This translates into CASSLERGGTEAFF.

This clone was seen many times. The chain has TRBV11-2 and TRBJ2-3; D is undetermined. Trimming stripped 1 base from V and 3 bases from J, with 5 bases between. This CDR3 spans 13 amino acids. The germline gives CDR1 SGHAT, CDR2 FQNNGV. As DNA, the CDR3 is TGTGCCAGCAGCTTAGCCGGGACAGATACGCAGTATTTT. Translated: CASSLAGTDTQYF.

This clone was detected many times. This CDR3 reads CASSRGLAGGQETQYF. CDR3 nucleotide sequence: TGCGCCAGCAGCCGGGGACTAGCGGGAGGGCAGGAGACCCAGTACTTC. The chain is built from TRBV5-1 and TRBJ2-5, with 16 bases fitting TRBD2. The J segment lost 5 bases and the V segment lost 4 bases, leaving 5 bases of the junction unmatched. Germline CDR1 reads SGHRS; CDR2 reads YFSETQ. CDR3 length: 16 residues.

The chain links TRBV11-2 to TRBJ1-5, with D possibly matching TRBD1 (5 bases). Trimming left V 5 bases short and J 2 bases short, with 10 bases between. From germline, CDR1 is SGHAT and CDR2 FQNNGV. This CDR3 has 14 residues. The CDR3: CASSRGVGNQPQHF. The CDR3 DNA reads as TGTGCCAGCAGCCGAGGGGTAGGCAATCAGCCCCAGCATTTT.

This clone occurred many times. The J gene is TRBJ1-2, the V gene TRBV28, with D perhaps matching TRBD1 (5 bases). This CDR3 region has 18 residues. V lost 8 bases and J 8 bases, leaving 33 bases between the germline ends. The germline gives CDR1 MDHEN, CDR2 SYDVKM. CDR3 in amino acids: CASVLAVRQGGPRRGYTF. The CDR3 DNA reads as TGTGCCAGCGTCCTTGCGGTGAGGCAGGGAGGTCCGAGAAGAGGCTACACCTTC.

This clone was observed many times. The rearrangement links TRBV9 to TRBJ2-7; 8 positions agree with TRBD1. J gave up 3 bases and V 3 bases, and 11 bases lay outside the gene matches. Germline assignment: CDR1 SGDLS and CDR2 YYNGEE. The CDR3 covers 16 residues. CDR3 sequence reads: CASSASPDRAGYEQYF. The DNA for the CDR3 is TGTGCCAGCAGCGCGTCCCCGGACAGGGCGGGCTACGAGCAGTACTTC.

This clone has at least ten counts. The chain has TRBV11-2 and TRBJ2-7; 10 bases map to TRBD2. Germline values: CDR1 SGHAT, CDR2 FQNNGV. J was trimmed by 12 bases and V by 5 bases; bases with no gene match: 10. This CDR3 has 13 amino acids. DNA of the CDR3: TGTGCCAGCAGCAGGGGACTAGCGACGGGGCGGTACTTC. Translated, it gives CASSRGLATGRYF.

This clone was picked up many times. The genes are TRBV5-1 and TRBJ1-1; D may be TRBD1 (6 bases). This CDR3 has 14 residues. Per germline, CDR1 SGHRS and CDR2 YFSETQ. Trimming stripped 2 bases from V and 5 bases from J, with 13 bases between. CDR3 sequence (DNA): TGCGCCAGCAGCTTACAGGGACTAGGGACTGAAGCTTTCTTT. The encoded protein is CASSLQGLGTEAFF.

This clone has ten or more counts. This rearrangement joins TRBV2 to TRBJ1-5, with a possible D match to TRBD1 (5 bases). The CDR3 totals 14 residues. Trimming removed 1 base from V and 10 bases from J, with 14 bases in between. Germline V lookup: CDR1 SNHLY, CDR2 FYNNEI. The CDR3: CASSEGGATNPQHF. Written as DNA, the CDR3 is TGTGCCAGCAGTGAAGGAGGGGCCACTAATCCCCAGCATTTT. Combining the CDR3 with reference TRBV2 and TRBJ1-5 gives the whole variable domain EPEVTQTPSHQVTQMGQEVILRCVPISNHLYFYWYRQILGQKVEFLVSFYNNEISEKSEIFDDQFSVERPDGSNFTLKIRSTKLEDSAMYFCASSEGGATNPQHFGDGTRLSIL.

The rearrangement links TRBV7-3 to TRBJ1-2; 10 bases agree with TRBD1. Germline V gene data show CDR1 as SGHTA and CDR2 as FQGTGA. The CDR3 loop spans 13 amino acids. Trimming at V came to 5 bases and at J to 7 bases, leaving 4 bases not matched to a gene. The CDR3, as DNA: TGTGCCAGCAGCCTGGACAGGGGGGGTGGCTACACCTTC. It specifies CASSLDRGGGYTF.

This clone was recorded at least ten times. The chain is built from TRBV5-1 and TRBJ1-2; 7 bases line up with TRBD1. With 2 bases clipped from V and 5 bases from J, the junction kept 3 bases outside the gene matches. Germline loops: CDR1 SGHRS, CDR2 YFSETQ. This CDR3 comprises 13 residues. CDR3 sequence: CASSFGQVYGYTF. In DNA, the CDR3 is TGCGCCAGCAGCTTTGGACAGGTATATGGCTACACCTTC.

This clone has ten or more counts. The rearrangement joins TRBV19 to TRBJ1-2, with 8 nucleotides matching TRBD1. Germline V CDR1 and CDR2: LNHDA, SQIVND (reference sequence). The V and J ends lost 6 bases and 8 bases, in that order; junction bases with no gene match: 5. The CDR3 is 12 residues long. CDR3 sequence: CASSPRQGGYTF. CDR3 DNA sequence: TGTGCCAGTAGCCCACGACAGGGGGGCTACACCTTC. The variable domain in full, completed from reference TRBV19 and TRBJ1-2, reads DGGITQSPKYLFRKEGQNVTLSCEQNLNHDAMYWYRQDPGQGLRLIYYSQIVNDFQKGDIAEGYSVSREKKESFPLTVTSAQKNPTAFYLCASSPRQGGYTFGSGTRLTVV.

Ten or more counts support this clone. This chain connects TRBV5-6 to TRBJ2-2; D is uncertain. This CDR3 is built from 12 residues. Per germline, CDR1 SGHDT and CDR2 YYEEEE. Trimming cost V 0 bases and J 6 bases, with 3 bases left between them. CDR3 loop: CASSLDSGELFF. As DNA, the CDR3 is TGTGCCAGCAGCTTGGACTCCGGGGAGCTGTTTTTT.

In this sample, this clone turned up many times. V is TRBV27 and J is TRBJ2-1; D possibly corresponds to TRBD2 (6 bases). The V end lost 7 bases, the J end lost 7 bases, and 17 bases lay between the germline ends. CDR1 is MNHEY and CDR2 is SMNVEV in the germline V gene (reference sequence). The CDR3 has 14 amino acids. This CDR3 is CASTLVGGENEQFF. In DNA form, the CDR3 reads TGTGCCAGCACCCTGGTGGGCGGGGAGAATGAGCAGTTCTTC.

This clone was observed many times. The chain combines TRBV27 with TRBJ1-1; TRBD1 aligns across 7 bases. The J segment lost 6 bases and the V segment lost 6 bases, leaving 13 bases of the junction unmatched. This CDR3 is built from 15 residues. From germline, CDR1 is MNHEY and CDR2 SMNVEV (reference sequence). CDR3 region: CASSRTGTGRAEAFF. CDR3 sequence (DNA): TGTGCCAGCAGCCGGACAGGTACGGGGAGGGCTGAAGCTTTCTTT.

The table lists this clone with many counts. This chain links TRBV18 with TRBJ2-1; 8 nucleotides align to TRBD2. CDR1 is KGHSH, CDR2 LQKENI, per germline. There are 16 residues in the CDR3. V dropped 1 base and J dropped 6; count of bases not matched to a gene: 8. CDR3 amino acids: CASSPRLLADRNEQFF. The CDR3 DNA reads TGTGCCAGCTCACCACGGTTACTAGCGGATCGCAATGAGCAGTTCTTC.